One sample yielded the 22 T cell receptor beta chains listed below, sequenced in a study of blood T cell repertoires in COVID-19. The table came from immunoSEQ multiplex PCR; TCRdb's copy has only in-frame clones and leaves some out. The table includes approximately 45,000 clones, 80% to 90% detected once. Specimen: peripheral blood. These receptors were taken from a woman aged 40 to 49 with acute or convalescent COVID-19.

The chain has TRBV30 and TRBJ1-5; 10 nucleotides agree with TRBD1. This CDR3 spans 19 amino acids. The ends lost 2 bases at V and 4 bases at J; junction bases unmatched: 17. The germline gives CDR1 GTSNPN, CDR2 SVGIG (reference sequence). The CDR3 spells CAWSIPTGGAGVRNQPQHF. The CDR3, as DNA: TGTGCCTGGAGTATCCCGACAGGGGGCGCCGGGGTAAGGAATCAGCCCCAGCATTTT.

The J gene is TRBJ2-3, the V gene TRBV19; possible D gene TRBD1, 6 bases. This CDR3 spans 14 amino acids. Per the germline V gene, CDR1 is LNHDA and CDR2 is SQIVND (reference sequence). V gave up 5 bases and J gave up 4 bases, with 13 bases separating them. CDR3 protein: CASSLSGAADTQYF. The CDR3 DNA reads as TGTGCCAGTAGTCTGTCAGGGGCAGCAGATACGCAGTATTTT.

This clone is deemed medium-sized. The chain combines TRBV5-4 with TRBJ1-1; D unclear. The CDR3 covers 15 residues. Trimming pared 2 bases from V and 1 base from J, leaving 12 bases between. Germline CDR1 reads SGHNT; CDR2 reads YYREEE (reference sequence). CDR3 residues: CASSFTVAENTEAFF. CDR3 in DNA: TGTGCCAGCAGCTTCACGGTAGCGGAGAACACTGAAGCTTTCTTT.

This clone was seen only once. The V and J genes are TRBV4-1 and TRBJ1-1; D call uncertain. The CDR3 sequence is 16 residues long. Trimming removed 2 bases at V and 7 bases at J, with 20 bases between. Germline CDR1 is MGHRA and CDR2 is YSYEKL. CDR3 amino acids: CASSQNLNIGGLEAFF. The CDR3 DNA sequence: TGCGCCAGCAGCCAAAACCTCAATATCGGAGGACTTGAAGCTTTCTTT.

The rearrangement links TRBV4-3 to TRBJ2-7, with 8 bases lining up with TRBD1. With 1 base clipped from V and 2 bases from J, the junction kept 4 bases outside the gene matches. In germline, CDR1 is LGHNA, CDR2 YSLEER. This CDR3 is 15 amino acids long. For the CDR3, the DNA is TGCGCCAGCAGCCAAGGGACAGGGAACGCCTACGAGCAGTACTTC. Translated: CASSQGTGNAYEQYF.

The V and J genes are TRBV5-6 and TRBJ1-1; D is unresolved. V dropped 1 base and J dropped 4 bases, with 14 bases sitting between them. The CDR3 loop spans 15 amino acids. Germline V CDR1 and CDR2: SGHDT, YYEEEE. This CDR3 reads CASSLLDAAITEAFF. The CDR3 DNA reads as TGTGCCAGCAGCTTGCTAGACGCGGCGATCACTGAAGCTTTCTTT.

Turning to this clone: In the same sample, other DNA sequences code for this CDR3. This sequence joins TRBV4-3 and TRBJ2-3, with 9 positions matching TRBD2. This CDR3 has 17 residues. Germline V CDR1 and CDR2: LGHNA, YSLEER. V shed 0 bases, J shed 2 bases, and the junction held 6 bases outside the gene matches. The CDR3, as DNA: TGCGCCAGCAGCCAAGACGGAGCGGGGGGATACACAGATACGCAGTATTTT. Its translation: CASSQDGAGGYTDTQYF.

The gene calls are TRBV3-1 (or the pseudogene TRBV3-2) and TRBJ2-2; D may be TRBD1 (6 bases). This CDR3 has 16 residues. Germline CDR1 and CDR2: LGHDT and YNNKEL (reference sequence). The V and J ends lost 0 bases and 5 bases respectively, with 13 bases between them. The CDR3 loop is CASSQDPGQRTGELFF. CDR3 bases: TGTGCCAGCAGCCAAGATCCAGGACAGAGAACCGGGGAGCTGTTTTTT.

The chain carries TRBV5-4 and TRBJ1-2; 7 bases line up with TRBD1. Germline V lookup: CDR1 SGHNT, CDR2 YYREEE (reference sequence). V shed 4 bases and J 6 bases; nucleotides not matched to a gene: 6. This CDR3 is 13 amino acids long. CDR3 region: CASSPGQENGYTF. CDR3 DNA: TGTGCCAGCAGCCCCGGACAGGAAAATGGCTACACCTTC.

The chain links TRBV27 to TRBJ1-2; weak D call: TRBD1 (6 bases). Germline lookup yields CDR1 MNHEY and CDR2 SMNVEV (reference sequence). There are 14 residues in the CDR3. The ends were cut back, 4 bases at V and 6 bases at J, with 15 bases in the middle. The CDR3 DNA reads as TGTGCCAGCAGTTCGACGGGGGGCGGGGATGGCTACACCTTC. Translated: CASSSTGGGDGYTF.

The chain joins TRBV27 to TRBJ1-2; D remains unclear. V lost 0 bases and J 4 bases, leaving 12 bases between the germline ends. This CDR3 is 15 amino acids long. Per germline, CDR1 MNHEY and CDR2 SMNVEV (reference sequence). CDR3 in amino acids: CASSLSGRIGYGYTF. In nucleotides, the CDR3 is TGTGCCAGCAGTTTATCGGGCAGGATTGGCTATGGCTACACCTTC.

V is TRBV19 and J is TRBJ1-1; 10 nucleotides line up with TRBD1. The CDR3 is made up of 14 amino acids. The germline V gene encodes CDR1 LNHDA and CDR2 SQIVND (reference sequence). Trimming cost V 5 bases and J 5 bases; bases outside gene matches: 5. Here the CDR3 reads CASSGGQGRTEAFF. CDR3 coding DNA: TGTGCCAGTAGTGGGGGACAGGGGAGGACTGAAGCTTTCTTT.

The J gene is TRBJ1-2, the V gene TRBV29-1; 10 bases align to TRBD1. Germline lookup yields CDR1 SQVTM and CDR2 ANQGSEA. V shed 6 bases and J 8 bases; nucleotides not matched to a gene: 3. The CDR3 covers 11 residues. The CDR3 loop reads CSVWTGGGYTF. The CDR3 bases are TGCAGCGTATGGACAGGGGGAGGCTACACCTTC. Full variable domain (missing parts from reference TRBV29-1 and TRBJ1-2): SAVISQKPSRDICQRGTSLTIQCQVDSQVTMMFWYRQQPGQSLTLIATANQGSEATYESGFVIDKFPISRPNLTFSTLTVSNMSPEDSSIYLCSVWTGGGYTFGSGTRLTVV.

This chain connects TRBV28 to TRBJ1-5; D not resolved. This CDR3 contains 15 residues. CDR1 and CDR2 from the germline V gene are MDHEN and SYDVKM. Trimming shortened V by 3 bases and J by 1 base, and 10 bases separated the two germline ends. The CDR3 loop is CASSFSLRSNQPQHF. CDR3 DNA sequence: TGTGCCAGCAGTTTCTCTCTCCGGAGCAATCAGCCCCAGCATTTT.

The chain recombines TRBV7-9 with TRBJ1-5; TRBD1 matches 9 bases. The CDR3 contains 18 residues. Trimming removed 1 base from V and 5 bases from J; junction bases left unmatched: 12. CDR1 is SEHNR, CDR2 FQNEAQ, per germline (reference sequence). In DNA form, the CDR3 reads TGTGCCAGCAGCTTAGATGGCGTGAACAGGGGGCTGGATCAGCCCCAGCATTTT. This codes for CASSLDGVNRGLDQPQHF. Looking up the rest from reference TRBV7-9 and TRBJ1-5 gives the full variable domain: DTGVSQNPRHKITKRGQNVTFRCDPISEHNRLYWYRQTLGQGPEFLTYFQNEAQLEKSRLLSDRFSAERPKGSFSTLEIQRTEQGDSAMYLCASSLDGVNRGLDQPQHFGDGTRLSIL.

This chain's CDR3 is CASSFAGRETQYF. The CDR3 nucleotides are TGTGCCAGCAGTTTTGCGGGGAGAGAGACCCAGTACTTC. The chain recombines TRBV12-3 or TRBV12-4 with TRBJ2-5; TRBD2 might be the D (6 bases). With 3 bases removed from V and 4 bases from J, the gap between germline ends came to 9 bases. CDR3 length: 13 residues.

This chain links TRBV19 with TRBJ1-5; a possible D gene is TRBD1 (6 bases). In germline, CDR1 is LNHDA, CDR2 SQIVND (reference sequence). The CDR3 covers 15 residues. V was clipped by 4 bases and J by 1 base, with 11 bases between them. CDR3 loop: CASSNWGRSNQPQHF. The CDR3 DNA follows: TGTGCCAGTAGTAACTGGGGGCGCAGCAATCAGCCCCAGCATTTT.

The J gene is TRBJ2-1, the V gene TRBV23-1; D is possibly TRBD2 (6 bases). TRBV23-1 qualifies as an ORF whose function is uncertain. CDR3 length: 22 residues. Trimming pared 6 bases from V and 10 bases from J, leaving 43 bases between. This CDR3 is CASRPPTPPLRDGGTGLREQFF. CDR3 in DNA: TGCGCCAGCAGACCACCAACACCCCCCTTGAGGGACGGCGGGACGGGGTTGAGGGAGCAGTTCTTC.

This sequence joins TRBV2 and TRBJ1-2; TRBD1 agrees at 9 bases. Unmatched junction bases numbered 5, after V lost 4 bases and J lost 8 bases. The CDR3 totals 13 residues. Per the germline V gene, CDR1 is SNHLY and CDR2 is FYNNEI. As DNA, the CDR3 is TGTGCCAGCAGTGCTGGACAGGGGAGCGGCTACACCTTC. Encoded protein: CASSAGQGSGYTF. The variable domain in full, completed from reference TRBV2 and TRBJ1-2, reads EPEVTQTPSHQVTQMGQEVILRCVPISNHLYFYWYRQILGQKVEFLVSFYNNEISEKSEIFDDQFSVERPDGSNFTLKIRSTKLEDSAMYFCASSAGQGSGYTFGSGTRLTVV.

In the case of this clone: Compared with germline, one end of the junction differs, possibly owing to a read error. This rearrangement joins TRBV7-7 to TRBJ2-3; D is perhaps TRBD2 (6 bases). CDR3 size: 16 residues. The germline gives CDR1 SSHAT, CDR2 FNYEAQ (reference sequence). The CDR3 coding sequence is TGTGCTAGCAGCCCCCAGGGTAGCGGCAACACAGATACGCAGTATTTT. Translation: CASSPQGSGNTDTQYF.

The sample holds one count of this clone. V is TRBV11-2 and J is TRBJ2-7, with D uncertain. Per germline, CDR1 SGHAT and CDR2 FQNNGV. The V end lost 2 bases, the J end lost 2 bases, and 19 bases lay between the germline ends. The CDR3 runs 17 residues. CDR3 sequence reads: CASSLQTTFLSTYEQYF. CDR3 bases: TGTGCCAGCAGCTTACAAACGACTTTTCTATCCACCTACGAGCAGTACTTC.

The CDR3 loop is CASSLGDFITNEKLFF. The CDR3 nucleotides are TGCGCCAGCAGCTTGGGTGACTTTATAACTAATGAAAAACTGTTTTTT. V gene TRBV5-1 combines with J gene TRBJ1-4, with D unclear. The CDR3 has 16 amino acids. Per germline, CDR1 SGHRS and CDR2 YFSETQ. Trimming left V 0 bases short and J 1 base short, with 10 bases between.